Listed here are 28 T cell receptor beta chains from one sample, sequenced in a study of T cells in Graves' hyperthyroidism and ophthalmopathy. RNA transcripts gave rise to amplified TCR beta CDR3 regions. First-round RT-PCR targeting the TCR CDR3 was performed with the HTBI primer set. TCRdb redid the calling of the multiplex PCR reads with MiXCR, one entry per CDR3 protein. The sample contains fewer than 250,000 distinct CDR3 sequences, around 17% of which appear only once. Sequenced sample: blood. The receptors here all came from a woman between 18 and 29 years old with Graves' ophthalmopathy.

Regarding this clonotype: A much larger clone differs from this one at a single base, so this may be a read error. The CDR3 sequence is CASSSGGTANTGTQYF. CDR3 nucleotide sequence: TGTGCCAGCAGCTCTGGCGGGACAGCTAACACAGGTACGCAGTATTTT. The rearrangement links TRBV5-5 to TRBJ2-3, with D tentatively TRBD1 (7 bases). Germline CDR1 is SGHKS and CDR2 is YYEKEE (reference sequence). The CDR3 covers 16 residues.

This chain links TRBV2 with TRBJ2-1; 13 bases line up with TRBD2. The V gene's germline CDR1 is SNHLY and CDR2 FYNNEI. Germline trimming cut 6 bases from V and 3 bases from J; bases unmatched to any gene: 8. The CDR3 totals 17 residues. CDR3: CASSWTSGSGVYNEQFF. CDR3 DNA: TGTGCCAGCAGCTGGACTAGCGGGAGCGGAGTCTACAATGAGCAGTTCTTC. The variable domain in full, completed from reference TRBV2 and TRBJ2-1, reads EPEVTQTPSHQVTQMGQEVILRCVPISNHLYFYWYRQILGQKVEFLVSFYNNEISEKSEIFDDQFSVERPDGSNFTLKIRSTKLEDSAMYFCASSWTSGSGVYNEQFFGPGTRLTVL.

This clonotype was seen ten or more times. V usage is TRBV7-9 and J usage is TRBJ2-3; D tentatively fits TRBD1 or TRBD2 (5 bases each). V lost 5 bases to trimming and J lost 0 bases, with 18 bases between them. This CDR3 is built from 17 residues. Germline loops: CDR1 SEHNR, CDR2 FQNEAQ (reference sequence). This CDR3 is CASSRAQRGTSTDTQYF. CDR3 bases: TGTGCCAGCAGCCGGGCCCAGAGGGGCACGAGCACAGATACGCAGTATTTT. The full variable domain, completed using reference TRBV7-9 and TRBJ2-3, is DTGVSQNPRHKITKRGQNVTFRCDPISEHNRLYWYRQTLGQGPEFLTYFQNEAQLEKSRLLSDRFSAERPKGSFSTLEIQRTEQGDSAMYLCASSRAQRGTSTDTQYFGPGTRLTVL.

This clonotype has a count of ten or more. The chain has TRBV5-1 and TRBJ1-2, with D unclear. The CDR3 runs to 13 residues. Germline assignment: CDR1 SGHRS and CDR2 YFSETQ. V lost 0 bases and J 7 bases, leaving 10 bases between the germline ends. CDR3 residues: CASSLDGFAGYTF. CDR3 nucleotides: TGCGCCAGCAGCTTGGATGGGTTTGCTGGCTACACCTTC.

The gene calls are TRBV5-1 and TRBJ1-4; TRBD1 might be the D (5 bases). V was cut by 4 bases and J by 0 bases, with 10 bases left in between. The CDR3 covers 15 residues. Germline V gives CDR1 SGHRS, CDR2 YFSETQ. The CDR3 sequence: CASSDAGSTNEKLFF. The DNA for the CDR3 is TGCGCCAGCAGCGATGCAGGGTCAACTAATGAAAAACTGTTTTTT.

This chain uses TRBV2 with TRBJ2-2; 15 bases fit TRBD2. Germline V CDR1 and CDR2: SNHLY, FYNNEI. The J segment lost 4 bases and the V segment lost 4 bases, leaving 7 bases of the junction unmatched. The CDR3 loop spans 18 amino acids. The DNA of the CDR3 is TGTGCCAGCAGTGTTTGGACTAGCGGGGGGGCCATCACCGGGGAGCTGTTTTTT. Amino acids: CASSVWTSGGAITGELFF.

With regard to this clonotype: This sequence may be a read error, since a much larger clone differs from it by one base. The chain employs TRBV6-1 and TRBJ1-2; D might be TRBD1 (6 bases). Germline CDR1 reads MNHNS; CDR2 reads SASEGT. The CDR3 length is 14 residues. V was pared by 5 bases and J by 12 bases, with 22 bases between. The CDR3 DNA follows: TGTGCCAGCAGTCCGGACAGACTCGTTGGGGGCCACACCTTC. Protein sequence: CASSPDRLVGGHTF.

Ten or more counts support this clonotype. The chain couples TRBV11-2 to TRBJ1-1; D remains unclear. The germline V gene has CDR1 SGHAT and CDR2 FQNNGV. CDR3 length: 19 amino acids. V was shortened by 1 base and J by 5 bases, with 26 bases between the two germline ends. The CDR3 DNA reads TGTGCCAGCAGCTTAGTTTTAGCGTCAATTGGGATCGCCGGGACTGAAGCTTTCTTT. This encodes CASSLVLASIGIAGTEAFF.

This clonotype appeared many times. The chain's CDR3 is CASSLGALNEKLFF. The CDR3 nucleotides read TGCGCCAGCAGCTTGGGAGCCCTTAATGAAAAACTGTTTTTT. This rearrangement joins TRBV5-1 to TRBJ1-4; the D is unclear. The CDR3 has 14 amino acids. The V end was cut by 0 bases, the J end by 4 bases, with 7 bases between. Germline CDR1 reads SGHRS; CDR2 reads YFSETQ.

The table lists this clonotype with many counts. The rearrangement links TRBV6-2 or TRBV6-3 to TRBJ2-1; D may correspond to TRBD1 or TRBD2 (5 bases each). This CDR3 region has 14 residues. Trimming took 8 bases from V and 8 from J, leaving 19 bases between them. The V gene's germline CDR1 is MNHEY and CDR2 SVGEGT. CDR3 in amino acids: CASRGHAGRDEQFF. The DNA of the CDR3 is TGTGCCAGCCGAGGACATGCAGGGCGGGATGAGCAGTTCTTC.

This sequence joins TRBV7-9 and TRBJ1-2; TRBD1 matches 9 bases. V shed 5 bases and J 6 bases; nucleotides not matched to a gene: 10. Germline lookup yields CDR1 SEHNR and CDR2 FQNEAQ (reference sequence). The CDR3 covers 15 residues. This CDR3 is CASSQHDRGEHGYTF. CDR3 DNA sequence: TGTGCCAGCAGCCAACACGACAGGGGGGAACATGGCTACACCTTC. The full variable domain, its missing parts supplied by reference TRBV7-9 and TRBJ1-2, is DTGVSQNPRHKITKRGQNVTFRCDPISEHNRLYWYRQTLGQGPEFLTYFQNEAQLEKSRLLSDRFSAERPKGSFSTLEIQRTEQGDSAMYLCASSQHDRGEHGYTFGSGTRLTVV.

This clonotype was observed many times. This chain connects TRBV25-1 to TRBJ2-1; tentatively, D is TRBD2 (6 bases). The length of the CDR3 is 15 residues. The V gene lost 1 base and the J gene lost 7 bases, with 14 bases spanning the gap. Looked up from germline, CDR1 is MGHDK and CDR2 is SYGVNS. The CDR3 is CASSEWGVQGNEQFF. The CDR3 nucleotides are TGTGCCAGCAGTGAATGGGGGGTGCAGGGAAATGAGCAGTTCTTC.

This sequence joins TRBV15 and TRBJ1-2, with D perhaps TRBD1 (5 bases). The V end was cut by 1 base, the J end by 9 bases, with 15 bases between. Germline CDR1 reads LNHNV; CDR2 reads YYDKDF (reference sequence). The CDR3 contains 14 residues. The CDR3 loop is CATSRGQRRESYTF. CDR3 nucleotide sequence: TGTGCCACCAGCAGAGGACAGCGGAGGGAAAGCTACACCTTC.

This clonotype was recorded many times. This chain uses TRBV27 with TRBJ2-3; 9 nucleotides line up with TRBD2. There are 15 residues in the CDR3. V trimming: 5 bases; J trimming: 8 bases; junction bases outside the gene matches: 11. Germline-derived CDR1 and CDR2 are MNHEY and SMNVEV (reference sequence). The CDR3 DNA follows: TGTGCCAGCAGTCCGCGTCTAGCGGGGTATGGTACGCAGTATTTT. It codes for CASSPRLAGYGTQYF.

This clonotype was detected ten times or more. The chain joins TRBV3-1 to TRBJ2-1; TRBD2 matches 14 bases. The germline V gene has CDR1 LGHDT and CDR2 YNNKEL (reference sequence). The CDR3 contains 20 residues. V gave up 1 base and J gave up 0 bases; unmatched junction bases: 8. The CDR3 nucleotides read TGTGCCAGCAGCCAAGTGGGGACTAGCGGGGGCCTATACTCCTACAATGAGCAGTTCTTC. It is translated as CASSQVGTSGGLYSYNEQFF.

This clonotype was found a few times. The J gene is TRBJ2-2, the V gene TRBV7-3; D perhaps matches TRBD2 (6 bases). This CDR3 spans 16 amino acids. The ends were cut back, 4 bases at V and 2 bases at J, with 14 bases in the middle. The germline gives CDR1 SGHTA, CDR2 FQGTGA. The CDR3 DNA is TGTGCCAGCAGCTCCATAGCGGTAGATAACACCGGGGAGCTGTTTTTT. Protein: CASSSIAVDNTGELFF.

In its sample, this clonotype was seen once. The V gene is TRBV11-2, the J gene TRBJ1-2; 9 bases fit TRBD1. With 2 bases clipped from V and 5 bases from J, the junction kept 21 bases outside the gene matches. The CDR3 loop spans 20 amino acids. Germline V CDR1 and CDR2: SGHAT, FQNNGV. CDR3 loop: CASSLRRLAGIEDRGYGYTF. CDR3 DNA sequence: TGTGCCAGCAGCTTACGTCGATTAGCCGGAATAGAGGACAGGGGATATGGCTACACCTTC. The whole variable domain, remainder taken from reference TRBV11-2 and TRBJ1-2, is EAGVAQSPRYKIIEKRQSVAFWCNPISGHATLYWYQQILGQGPKLLIQFQNNGVVDDSQLPKDRFSAERLKGVDSTLKIQPAKLEDSAVYLCASSLRRLAGIEDRGYGYTFGSGTRLTVV.

There are a few counts of this clonotype. The chain is built from TRBV6-6 and TRBJ2-2, with D unresolved. The CDR3 spans 16 residues. V dropped 0 bases and J dropped 3 bases, with 11 bases sitting between them. CDR1 and CDR2 (germline): MNHNY, SVGAGI (reference sequence). The CDR3 DNA reads TGTGCCAGCAGTTACTCGTGGTTCCGGGACACCGGGGAGCTGTTTTTT. Translated: CASSYSWFRDTGELFF.

This clonotype has a handful of counts. V gene TRBV6-1 combines with J gene TRBJ1-4; 10 nucleotides line up with TRBD1. V was pared by 8 bases and J by 8 bases, with 8 bases of the junction left unmatched. The CDR3 has 14 residues. Per the germline V gene, CDR1 is MNHNS and CDR2 is SASEGT. The CDR3 protein is CASGAGQGTEKLFF. The CDR3 region has the DNA TGTGCCAGCGGGGCGGGACAGGGGACCGAAAAACTGTTTTTT.

This clonotype came up once. This sequence joins TRBV7-2 and TRBJ2-2; 7 bases align to TRBD1. Germline CDR1 reads SGHTA; CDR2 reads FQGNSA. The CDR3 is 17 amino acids. Trimming at V came to 5 bases and at J to 5 bases, leaving 14 bases not matched to a gene. DNA for the CDR3: TGTGCCAGCAGCCAAGATACACCGGACAGGTGGACCGGGGAGCTGTTTTTT. Its protein is CASSQDTPDRWTGELFF.

The J gene is TRBJ2-1, the V gene TRBV20-1; possible D gene TRBD1, 6 bases. The length of the CDR3 is 14 residues. V lost 3 bases, J lost 4 bases, and 13 bases lay in between. In germline, CDR1 is DFQATT, CDR2 SNEGSKA (reference sequence). The CDR3 DNA reads TGCAGTGCTAGGGCCCCACAGGGATACAATGAGCAGTTCTTC. Its protein is CSARAPQGYNEQFF.

This clonotype has at least ten counts. The chain has TRBV2 and TRBJ1-1; 12 bases map to TRBD1. Trimming cost V 6 bases and J 12 bases; bases outside gene matches: 11. CDR3 length: 14 residues. Germline V gives CDR1 SNHLY, CDR2 FYNNEI. CDR3 DNA: TGTGCCAGCAGAACCGGGACAGGGGGCGCGGCGACTTTCTTT. It codes for CASRTGTGGAATFF.

This clonotype was seen many times. The V call is TRBV5-1, the J call TRBJ2-1; D not certain. The V end lost 5 bases, the J end lost 5 bases, and 11 bases lay between the germline ends. CDR1 and CDR2 from the germline V gene are SGHRS and YFSETQ. This CDR3 has 13 amino acids. CDR3 nucleotide sequence: TGCGCCAGCAGTTTTTTTCTGAACAATGAGCAGTTCTTC. Translation: CASSFFLNNEQFF.

This clonotype showed up many times. The chain carries TRBV6-2 or TRBV6-3 and TRBJ2-5; D perhaps matches TRBD2 (5 bases). CDR1 and CDR2 (germline): MNHEY, SVGEGT. The CDR3 totals 15 residues. V lost 5 bases, J lost 2 bases, and 15 bases lay in between. The CDR3 loop is CASSPGNAVQETQYF. DNA for the CDR3: TGTGCCAGCAGTCCGGGGAATGCCGTTCAAGAGACCCAGTACTTC.

The V and J genes are TRBV9 and TRBJ1-1; D unclear. V gave up 0 bases and J gave up 3 bases, with 12 bases separating them. Germline CDR1 is SGDLS and CDR2 is YYNGEE. The CDR3 totals 15 residues. The DNA of the CDR3 is TGTGCCAGCAGCGTAGCCCCGAACGGGGACACTGAAGCTTTCTTT. Translation gives CASSVAPNGDTEAFF. Full variable domain (missing parts from reference TRBV9 and TRBJ1-1): DSGVTQTPKHLITATGQRVTLRCSPRSGDLSVYWYQQSLDQGLQFLIQYYNGEERAKGNILERFSAQQFPDLHSELNLSSLELGDSALYFCASSVAPNGDTEAFFGQGTRLTVV.

Notes on this clonotype: This may arise from a read error, as a much more abundant clone is one base away. J is TRBJ2-3 and V is TRBV9, with 8 bases matching TRBD1. The junction had 7 bases not matched to a gene; V was cut back by 6 bases and J by 4 bases. Germline-derived CDR1 and CDR2 are SGDLS and YYNGEE. This CDR3 contains 14 residues. The chain's CDR3 is CASIRQGKADTQYF. CDR3 bases: TGTGCCAGCATCCGACAGGGGAAGGCAGATACGCAGTATTTT.

This clonotype has at least ten counts. The chain joins TRBV12-3 or TRBV12-4 to TRBJ1-1, with D unresolved. This CDR3 is built from 13 residues. Trimming took off 6 bases at V and 3 bases at J, with 11 bases between the two ends. The CDR3 coding sequence is TGTGCCAGCAGGGCTCGCTGGGACACTGAAGCTTTCTTT. Translating it yields CASRARWDTEAFF.

The chain is built from TRBV9 and TRBJ2-7, with 9 bases matching TRBD1. V shed 1 base, J shed 2 bases, and the junction held 4 bases outside the gene matches. Germline V gene data show CDR1 as SGDLS and CDR2 as YYNGEE. This CDR3 contains 15 residues. CDR3 in amino acids: CASSVTGDRAYEQYF. The CDR3 DNA reads as TGTGCCAGCAGCGTAACCGGGGACAGGGCCTACGAGCAGTACTTC.